These 5 T cell receptor beta chains originate from one sample sequenced in a study of OX40 agonist ivuxolimab in advanced cancers. Here immunoSEQ multiplex PCR was the method, and the copy in TCRdb shows in-frame clones only, minus some. The sample gives 85,000 to 100,000 clones, 87% of which show up once; 4.5% to 5.5% is in the top ten. This sample comprised CD4+ or CD8+ T cells sorted from blood, obtained in a trial of the OX40 agonist ivuxolimab. The receptors were gathered from an adult with an advanced solid tumor such as melanoma, head and neck, liver or kidney cancer.

J is TRBJ1-4 and V is TRBV28; D gene uncertain. Germline V gene sequence: CDR1 MDHEN, CDR2 SYDVKM. V shed 6 bases and J shed 0 bases, with 5 bases lying between them. CDR3 size: 13 residues. The CDR3 reads CASSPSTNEKLFF. In DNA, the CDR3 is TGTGCCAGCAGCCCCTCAACTAATGAAAAACTGTTTTTT.

This clone was seen only once. This chain joins TRBV7-2 and TRBJ2-2; weak D call: TRBD1 (6 bases). Germline V CDR1 and CDR2: SGHTA, FQGNSA. The CDR3 totals 13 residues. V lost 5 bases to trimming and J lost 5 bases, with 9 bases between them. This chain's CDR3 is CASSHRVTGELFF. Here the CDR3 DNA reads TGTGCCAGCAGCCACAGGGTGACCGGGGAGCTGTTTTTT.

The chain employs TRBV18 and TRBJ2-6; D is undetermined. Trimming cost V 2 bases and J 2 bases, with 1 base left between them. Germline CDR1 KGHSH, CDR2 LQKENI. There are 13 residues in the CDR3. In DNA, the CDR3 is TGTGCCAGCTCACCAGCTGGGGCCAACGTCCTGACTTTC. Encoded protein: CASSPAGANVLTF. Full variable domain (rest looked up from reference TRBV18 and TRBJ2-6): NAGVMQNPRHLVRRRGQEARLRCSPMKGHSHVYWYRQLPEEGLKFMVYLQKENIIDESGMPKERFSAEFPKEGPSILRIQQVVRGDSAAYFCASSPAGANVLTFGAGSRLTVL.

The gene calls are TRBV7-9 and TRBJ2-7, with 11 bases matching TRBD1. Germline-derived CDR1 and CDR2 are SEHNR and FQNEAQ (reference sequence). V shed 3 bases and J 4 bases; nucleotides not matched to a gene: 5. This CDR3 is 15 amino acids long. CDR3 amino acids: CASSLRTGGEYEQYV. The CDR3 DNA reads as TGTGCCAGCAGCTTGCGGACAGGGGGCGAATACGAGCAGTACGTC.

The chain employs TRBV28 and TRBJ2-3, with 12 positions matching TRBD2. V shed 5 bases, J shed 1 base, and the junction held 4 bases outside the gene matches. The CDR3 runs to 16 residues. Per germline, CDR1 MDHEN and CDR2 SYDVKM. The CDR3 region has the DNA TGTGCCAGCAGTCTAGGACTAGCGGGGCGCACAGATACGCAGTATTTT. Translating gives CASSLGLAGRTDTQYF.